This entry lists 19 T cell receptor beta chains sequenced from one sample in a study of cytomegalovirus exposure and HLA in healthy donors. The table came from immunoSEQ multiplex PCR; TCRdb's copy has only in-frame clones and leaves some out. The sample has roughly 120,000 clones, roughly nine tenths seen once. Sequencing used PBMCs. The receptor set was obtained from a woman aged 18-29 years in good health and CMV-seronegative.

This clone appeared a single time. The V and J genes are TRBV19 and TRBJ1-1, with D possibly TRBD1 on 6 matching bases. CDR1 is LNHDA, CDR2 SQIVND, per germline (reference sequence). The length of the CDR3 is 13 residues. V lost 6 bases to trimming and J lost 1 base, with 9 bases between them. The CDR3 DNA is TGTGCCAGTAGCTTACAGGGGAACACTGAAGCTTTCTTT. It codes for CASSLQGNTEAFF. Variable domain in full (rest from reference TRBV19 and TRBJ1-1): DGGITQSPKYLFRKEGQNVTLSCEQNLNHDAMYWYRQDPGQGLRLIYYSQIVNDFQKGDIAEGYSVSREKKESFPLTVTSAQKNPTAFYLCASSLQGNTEAFFGQGTRLTVV.

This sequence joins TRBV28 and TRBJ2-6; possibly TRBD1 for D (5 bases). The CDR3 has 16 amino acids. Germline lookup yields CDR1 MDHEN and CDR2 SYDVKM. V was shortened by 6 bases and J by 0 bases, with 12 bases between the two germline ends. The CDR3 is CASSWTLNSGANVLTF. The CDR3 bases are TGTGCCAGCAGCTGGACACTAAACTCTGGGGCCAACGTCCTGACTTTC.

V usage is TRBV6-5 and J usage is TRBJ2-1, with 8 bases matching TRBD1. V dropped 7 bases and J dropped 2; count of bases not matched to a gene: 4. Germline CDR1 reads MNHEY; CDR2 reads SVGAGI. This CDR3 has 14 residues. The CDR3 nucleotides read TGTGCCAGCAAGCAGGGGGCCCCCTACAATGAGCAGTTCTTC. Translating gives CASKQGAPYNEQFF.

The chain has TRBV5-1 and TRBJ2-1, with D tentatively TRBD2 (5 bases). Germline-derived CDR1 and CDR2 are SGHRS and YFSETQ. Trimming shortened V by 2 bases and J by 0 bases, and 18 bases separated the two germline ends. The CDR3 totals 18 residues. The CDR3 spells CASSLKQSGVSSYNEQFF. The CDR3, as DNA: TGCGCCAGCAGCTTAAAACAGAGCGGTGTTAGCTCCTACAATGAGCAGTTCTTC.

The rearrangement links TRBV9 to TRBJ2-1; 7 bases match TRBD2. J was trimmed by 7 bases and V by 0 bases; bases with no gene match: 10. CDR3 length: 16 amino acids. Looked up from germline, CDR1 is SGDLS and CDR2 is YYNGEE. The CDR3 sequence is CASSVERLASRNEQFF. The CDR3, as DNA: TGTGCCAGCAGCGTAGAAAGACTAGCCAGTAGGAATGAGCAGTTCTTC.

CDR3 sequence (DNA): TGTGCCTGGAGTGCCCGTTACGAGCAGTACTTC. It specifies CAWSARYEQYF. The V gene is TRBV30, the J gene TRBJ2-7; D gene ambiguous. CDR3 length: 11 residues. V lost 1 base and J 4 bases, leaving 5 bases between the germline ends. The V gene's germline CDR1 is GTSNPN and CDR2 SVGIG (reference sequence).

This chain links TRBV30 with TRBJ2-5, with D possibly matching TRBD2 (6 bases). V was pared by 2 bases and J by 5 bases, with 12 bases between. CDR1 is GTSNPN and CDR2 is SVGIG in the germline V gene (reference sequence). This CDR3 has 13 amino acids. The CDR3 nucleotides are TGTGCCTGGAGTACCGGTGGAGGGGAGACCCAGTACTTC. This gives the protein CAWSTGGGETQYF.

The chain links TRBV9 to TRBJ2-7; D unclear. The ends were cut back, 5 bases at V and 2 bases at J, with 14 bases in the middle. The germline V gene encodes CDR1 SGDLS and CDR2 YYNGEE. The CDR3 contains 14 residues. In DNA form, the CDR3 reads TGTGCCAGCAGTCCGGGTCCCCATGCCTACGAGCAGTACTTC. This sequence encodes CASSPGPHAYEQYF.

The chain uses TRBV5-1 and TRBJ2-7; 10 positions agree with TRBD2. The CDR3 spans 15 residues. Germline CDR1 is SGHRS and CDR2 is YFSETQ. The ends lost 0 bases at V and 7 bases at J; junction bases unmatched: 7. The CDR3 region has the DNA TGCGCCAGCAGCTTGGGTGGGACTAGCGCTCCGGAGCAGTACTTC. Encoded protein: CASSLGGTSAPEQYF.

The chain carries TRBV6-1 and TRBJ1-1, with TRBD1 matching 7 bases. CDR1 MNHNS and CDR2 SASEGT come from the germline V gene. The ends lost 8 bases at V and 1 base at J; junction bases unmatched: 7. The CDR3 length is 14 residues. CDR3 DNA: TGTGCCAGCGGGGACAGCCTTCGGAACACTGAAGCTTTCTTT. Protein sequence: CASGDSLRNTEAFF.

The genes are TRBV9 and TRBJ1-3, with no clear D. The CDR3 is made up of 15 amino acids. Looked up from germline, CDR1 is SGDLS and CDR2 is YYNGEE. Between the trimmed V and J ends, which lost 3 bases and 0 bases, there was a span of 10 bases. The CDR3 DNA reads TGTGCCAGCAGCGACCAGATCCGCTCTGGAAACACCATATATTTT. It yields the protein CASSDQIRSGNTIYF.

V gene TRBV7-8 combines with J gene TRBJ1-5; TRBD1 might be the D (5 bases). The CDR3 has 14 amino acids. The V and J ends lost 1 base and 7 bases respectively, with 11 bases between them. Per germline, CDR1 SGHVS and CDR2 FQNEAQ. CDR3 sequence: CASSLGSGGQPQHF. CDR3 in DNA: TGTGCCAGCAGCTTAGGATCGGGGGGGCAGCCCCAGCATTTT. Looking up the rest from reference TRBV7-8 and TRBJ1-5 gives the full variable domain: GAGVSQSPRYKVAKRGQDVALRCDPISGHVSLFWYQQALGQGPEFLTYFQNEAQLDKSGLPSDRFFAERPEGSVSTLKIQRTQQEDSAVYLCASSLGSGGQPQHFGDGTRLSIL.

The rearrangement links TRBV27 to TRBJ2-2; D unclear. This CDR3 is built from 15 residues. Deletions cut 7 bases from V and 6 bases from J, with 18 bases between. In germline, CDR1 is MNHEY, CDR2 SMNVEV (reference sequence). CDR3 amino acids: CASTLRVGGPGELFF. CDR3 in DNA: TGTGCCAGCACCCTCCGGGTAGGTGGCCCCGGGGAGCTGTTTTTT.

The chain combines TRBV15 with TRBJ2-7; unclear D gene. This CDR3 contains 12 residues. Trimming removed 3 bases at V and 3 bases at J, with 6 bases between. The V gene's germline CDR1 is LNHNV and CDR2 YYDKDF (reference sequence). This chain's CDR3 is CATSSIHYEQYF. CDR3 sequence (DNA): TGTGCCACCAGCAGCATACACTACGAGCAGTACTTC.

CDR3 amino acids: CASSLAGQGMDGYTF. CDR3 DNA sequence: TGTGCCAGCAGCTTAGCGGGACAGGGTATGGATGGCTACACCTTC. The chain recombines TRBV7-2 with TRBJ1-2; 9 bases agree with TRBD1. Per the germline V gene, CDR1 is SGHTA and CDR2 is FQGNSA. With 0 bases clipped from V and 6 bases from J, the junction kept 5 bases outside the gene matches. The CDR3 loop spans 15 amino acids. The full variable domain, its missing parts supplied by reference TRBV7-2 and TRBJ1-2, is GAGVSQSPSNKVTEKGKDVELRCDPISGHTALYWYRQSLGQGLEFLIYFQGNSAPDKSGLPSDRFSAERTGGSVSTLTIQRTQQEDSAVYLCASSLAGQGMDGYTFGSGTRLTVV.

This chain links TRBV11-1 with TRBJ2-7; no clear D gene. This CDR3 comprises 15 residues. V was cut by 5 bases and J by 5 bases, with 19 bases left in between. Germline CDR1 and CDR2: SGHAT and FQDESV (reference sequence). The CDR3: CASSPLGRSPNEQYF. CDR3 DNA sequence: TGTGCCAGCAGCCCGCTTGGCAGATCCCCAAACGAGCAGTACTTC.

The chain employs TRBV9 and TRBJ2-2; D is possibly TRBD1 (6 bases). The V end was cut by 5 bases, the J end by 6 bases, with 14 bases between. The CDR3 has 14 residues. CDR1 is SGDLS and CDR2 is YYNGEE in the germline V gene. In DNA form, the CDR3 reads TGTGCCAGCAGATCACAGGGTTGGGCCGGGGAGCTGTTTTTT. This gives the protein CASRSQGWAGELFF.

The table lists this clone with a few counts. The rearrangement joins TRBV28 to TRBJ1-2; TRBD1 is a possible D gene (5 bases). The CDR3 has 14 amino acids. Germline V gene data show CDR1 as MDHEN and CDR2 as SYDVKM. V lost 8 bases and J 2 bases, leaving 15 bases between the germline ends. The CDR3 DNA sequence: TGTGCCAGCCGGGACGGGAGTGAGAACTATGGCTACACCTTC. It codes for CASRDGSENYGYTF.

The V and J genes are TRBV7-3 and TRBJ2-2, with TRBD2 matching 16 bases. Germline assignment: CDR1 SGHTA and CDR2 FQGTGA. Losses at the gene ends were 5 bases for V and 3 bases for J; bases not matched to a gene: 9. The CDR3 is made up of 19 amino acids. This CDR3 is CASSPLGLAGGRDTGELFF. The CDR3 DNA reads TGTGCCAGCAGCCCCTTGGGACTAGCGGGGGGGCGTGACACCGGGGAGCTGTTTTTT.